This record covers a single T cell receptor beta chain. CDR1 is LNHDA and CDR2 is SQIVND in the germline V gene (reference sequence). J lost 7 bases, V lost 8 bases, and 7 bases had no gene match. The CDR3 length is 12 residues. The data stem from a study of T cell changes during pregnancy in multiple sclerosis. Profiling relied on immunoSEQ multiplex PCR, and the TCRdb table lists in-frame clones only, not all of them. The profile shows tens of thousands of clones, about 95% of them singletons. Sample: CD8+ T cells from peripheral blood mononuclear cells, taken after pregnancy. The V gene is TRBV19, the J gene TRBJ2-7, with 8 bases lining up with TRBD2. This TCR derives from a female donor with multiple sclerosis, enrolled in a pregnancy study. The CDR3 bases are TGTGCCAGTCGAGCGGGAGTGGGGGAGCAGTACTTC. Translating gives CASRAGVGEQYF.